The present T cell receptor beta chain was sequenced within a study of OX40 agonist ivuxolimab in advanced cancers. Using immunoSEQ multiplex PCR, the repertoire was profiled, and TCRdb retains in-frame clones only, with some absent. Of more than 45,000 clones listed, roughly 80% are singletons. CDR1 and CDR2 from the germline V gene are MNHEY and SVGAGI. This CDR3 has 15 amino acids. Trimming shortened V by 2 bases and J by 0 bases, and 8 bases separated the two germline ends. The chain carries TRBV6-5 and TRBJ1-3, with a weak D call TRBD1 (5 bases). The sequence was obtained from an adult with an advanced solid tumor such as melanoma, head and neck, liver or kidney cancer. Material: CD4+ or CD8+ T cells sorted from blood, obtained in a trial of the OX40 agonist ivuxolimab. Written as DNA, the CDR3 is TGTGCCAGCAGTTACAGCAGGGACTCTGGAAACACCATATATTTT. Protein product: CASSYSRDSGNTIYF.